The rows below give T cell receptor beta chains drawn from one sample of a study of memory CD4+ T cells and cytomegalovirus serostatus. Assay: immunoSEQ multiplex PCR; the TCRdb copy retains only in-frame clones and omits some. In the table there are 35,000 to 45,000 clones, roughly four fifths of which are singletons. The sequenced material came from memory CD4+ T cells from blood. The receptor set was obtained from an adult in good health and CMV-seronegative. CDR3s leave out the opening cysteine and the closing phenylalanine or tryptophan.

V gene: TRBV7-9
CDR3 protein: ASSPPGRVETQY

V gene: TRBV7-3
CDR3 protein: ASSLMASSYEQY

V gene: TRBV6-1
CDR3 protein: ASKGAGTPLH

V gene: TRBV7-9
CDR3 protein: ASSFDRGPITEAF

V gene: TRBV4-1
CDR3 protein: ASSQDSGTGGTQY

V gene: TRBV7-2
CDR3 protein: ASSPDRGQETQY

V gene: TRBV6-1
CDR3 protein: ASSEPLAGLETQY

V gene: TRBV7-2
CDR3 protein: ASSLGGGIRGYT

V gene: TRBV28
CDR3 protein: ASSFQGTEAF

V gene: TRBV21-1
CDR3 protein: ASRDATVMQDTQY

V gene: TRBV7-2
CDR3 protein: ASSLLDRPYNEQF

V gene: TRBV5-1
CDR3 protein: ASSLTSGGAETQY

V gene: TRBV11-2
CDR3 protein: ASSRISTWGTPLH

V gene: TRBV5-1
CDR3 protein: ASSPGQTPSTDTQY

V gene: TRBV29-1
CDR3 protein: SVERGLAETSINEQF

V gene: TRBV29-1
CDR3 protein: SVGRGTQAF

V gene: TRBV5-1
CDR3 protein: ASSLYYGGAGYEQY

V gene: TRBV6-6
CDR3 protein: ASSYSETGTIGYT

V gene: TRBV2
CDR3 protein: ASRGQGDSRDTEAF

V gene: TRBV5-6
CDR3 protein: ASSWDRTDTQY

V gene: TRBV7-9
CDR3 protein: ASRLTGTGGREQF

V gene: TRBV10-1
CDR3 protein: ASSEGRQGMTEQY

V gene: TRBV7-9
CDR3 protein: ASSPTAGVRDTQY

V gene: TRBV10-2
CDR3 protein: ASRGSSYNSPLH